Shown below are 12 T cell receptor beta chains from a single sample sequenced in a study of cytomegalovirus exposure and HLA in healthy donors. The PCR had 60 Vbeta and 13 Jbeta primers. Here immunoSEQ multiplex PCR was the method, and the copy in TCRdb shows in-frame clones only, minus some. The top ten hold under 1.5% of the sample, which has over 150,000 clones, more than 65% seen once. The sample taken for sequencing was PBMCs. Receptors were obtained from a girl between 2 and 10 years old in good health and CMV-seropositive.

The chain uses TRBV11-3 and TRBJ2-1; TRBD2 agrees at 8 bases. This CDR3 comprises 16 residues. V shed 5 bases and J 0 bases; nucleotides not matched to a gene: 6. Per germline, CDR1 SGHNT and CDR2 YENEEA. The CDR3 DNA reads TGTGCCAGCAGCGTAACTAGCGGAAGCTCCTACAATGAGCAGTTCTTC. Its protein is CASSVTSGSSYNEQFF.

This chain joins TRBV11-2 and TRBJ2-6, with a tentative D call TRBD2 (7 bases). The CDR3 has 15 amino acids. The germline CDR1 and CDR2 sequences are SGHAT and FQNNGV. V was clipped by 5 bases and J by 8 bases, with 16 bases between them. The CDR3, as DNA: TGTGCCAGCAGCAAATTCGGGGGGCGAACCAACGTCCTGACTTTC. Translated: CASSKFGGRTNVLTF.

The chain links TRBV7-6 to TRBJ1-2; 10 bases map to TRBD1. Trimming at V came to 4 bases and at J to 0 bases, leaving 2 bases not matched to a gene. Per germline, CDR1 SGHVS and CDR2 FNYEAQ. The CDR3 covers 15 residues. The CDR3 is CASSSGQGANYGYTF. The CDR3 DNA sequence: TGTGCCAGCAGCTCCGGACAGGGGGCTAACTATGGCTACACCTTC. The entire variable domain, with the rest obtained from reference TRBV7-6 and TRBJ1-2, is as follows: GAGVSQSPRYKVTKRGQDVALRCDPISGHVSLYWYRQALGQGPEFLTYFNYEAQQDKSGLPNDRFSAERPEGSISTLTIQRTEQRDSAMYRCASSSGQGANYGYTFGSGTRLTVV.

The DNA of the CDR3 is TGTGCCAGTAGTATCGAGGAGATAAACTATGGCTACACCTTC. This translates into CASSIEEINYGYTF. This chain joins TRBV19 and TRBJ1-2; no reliable D call. Germline V lookup: CDR1 LNHDA, CDR2 SQIVND (reference sequence). The CDR3 extends over 14 amino acids. The ends were cut back, 3 bases at V and 2 bases at J, with 10 bases in the middle. The full variable domain, in which reference TRBV19 and TRBJ1-2 provide the parts outside the CDR3, is DGGITQSPKYLFRKEGQNVTLSCEQNLNHDAMYWYRQDPGQGLRLIYYSQIVNDFQKGDIAEGYSVSREKKESFPLTVTSAQKNPTAFYLCASSIEEINYGYTFGSGTRLTVV.

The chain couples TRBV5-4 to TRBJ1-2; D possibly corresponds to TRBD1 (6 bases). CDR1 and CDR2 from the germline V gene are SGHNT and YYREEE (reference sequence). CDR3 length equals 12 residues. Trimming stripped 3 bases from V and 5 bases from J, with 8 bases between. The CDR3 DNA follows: TGTGCCAGCAGCTCACAGGGTTATGGCTACACCTTC. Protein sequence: CASSSQGYGYTF.

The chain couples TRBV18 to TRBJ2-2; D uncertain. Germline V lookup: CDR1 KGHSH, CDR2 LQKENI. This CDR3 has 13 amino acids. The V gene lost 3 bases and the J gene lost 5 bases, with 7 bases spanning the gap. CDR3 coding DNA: TGTGCCAGCTCACCTAGGAGTACCGGGGAGCTGTTTTTT. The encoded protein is CASSPRSTGELFF.

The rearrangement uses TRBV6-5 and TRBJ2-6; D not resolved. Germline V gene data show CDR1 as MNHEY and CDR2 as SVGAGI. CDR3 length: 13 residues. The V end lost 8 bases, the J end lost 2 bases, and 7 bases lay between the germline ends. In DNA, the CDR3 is TGTGCCAGCGGCAGAACTGGGGCCAACGTCCTGACTTTC. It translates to CASGRTGANVLTF.

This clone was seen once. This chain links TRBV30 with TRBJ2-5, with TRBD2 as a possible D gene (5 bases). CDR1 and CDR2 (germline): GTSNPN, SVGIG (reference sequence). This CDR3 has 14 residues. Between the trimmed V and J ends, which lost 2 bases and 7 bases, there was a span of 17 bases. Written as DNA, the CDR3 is TGTGCCTGGAGTCCCGGACCTAGACGGGGGACCCAGTACTTC. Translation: CAWSPGPRRGTQYF.

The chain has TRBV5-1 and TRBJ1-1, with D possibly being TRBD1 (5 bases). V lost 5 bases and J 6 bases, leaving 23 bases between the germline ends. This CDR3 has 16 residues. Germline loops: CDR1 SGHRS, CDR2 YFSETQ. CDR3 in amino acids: CASSRKGPEGMAEAFF. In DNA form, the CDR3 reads TGCGCCAGCAGTAGAAAGGGCCCGGAGGGGATGGCTGAAGCTTTCTTT.

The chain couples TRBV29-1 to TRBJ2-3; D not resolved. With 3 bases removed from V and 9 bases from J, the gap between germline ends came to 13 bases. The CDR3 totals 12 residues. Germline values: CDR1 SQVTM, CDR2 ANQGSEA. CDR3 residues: CSVDLAQYTQYF. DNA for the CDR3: TGCAGCGTTGACTTGGCCCAGTACACGCAGTATTTT.

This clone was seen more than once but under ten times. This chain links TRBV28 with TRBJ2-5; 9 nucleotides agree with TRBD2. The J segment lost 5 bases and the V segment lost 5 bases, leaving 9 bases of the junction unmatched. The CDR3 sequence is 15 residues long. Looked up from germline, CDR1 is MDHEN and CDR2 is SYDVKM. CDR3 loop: CASSRPAGGGETQYF. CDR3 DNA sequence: TGTGCCAGCAGTCGGCCTGCGGGAGGGGGGGAGACCCAGTACTTC.

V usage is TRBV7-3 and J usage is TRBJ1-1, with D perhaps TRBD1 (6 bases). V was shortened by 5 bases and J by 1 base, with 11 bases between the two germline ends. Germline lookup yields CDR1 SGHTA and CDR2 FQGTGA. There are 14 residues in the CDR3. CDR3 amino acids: CASSVQGQNTEAFF. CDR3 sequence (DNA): TGTGCCAGCAGCGTACAGGGACAGAACACTGAAGCTTTCTTT.